This passage covers 15 T cell receptor beta chains from one sample sequenced in a study of Ad26.COV2.S vaccination and SARS-CoV-2 variants. Data came from immunoSEQ multiplex PCR; TCRdb stores just in-frame clones and leaves some out. The sample lists about 350,000 clones, around nine tenths seen once, with about 5% in the top ten. This sample's treatment: some 19 received Ad26.COV2.S at low or high dose, single or two shots; about 5 received placebo; per-sample allocation not given. Collection of the samples took place on day 63 after the first injection of vaccine or placebo. The source material was peripheral blood, sampled in a trial of Ad26.COV2.S vaccine versus placebo. The receptors come from a person between 18 and 59 years old who received the Ad26.COV2.S COVID-19 vaccine or a placebo.

This clone was observed once. This sequence joins TRBV9 and TRBJ2-1; D is undetermined. This CDR3 is built from 13 residues. V lost 4 bases to trimming and J lost 3 bases, with 8 bases between them. In germline, CDR1 is SGDLS, CDR2 YYNGEE. The CDR3 coding sequence is TGTGCCAGCAGCCCGCGCCTCTACAATGAGCAGTTCTTC. Amino acid sequence: CASSPRLYNEQFF. The full variable domain, completed using reference TRBV9 and TRBJ2-1, is DSGVTQTPKHLITATGQRVTLRCSPRSGDLSVYWYQQSLDQGLQFLIQYYNGEERAKGNILERFSAQQFPDLHSELNLSSLELGDSALYFCASSPRLYNEQFFGPGTRLTVL.

The rearrangement joins TRBV27 to TRBJ2-7, with no clear D. This CDR3 contains 10 residues. The germline CDR1 and CDR2 sequences are MNHEY and SMNVEV (reference sequence). V gave up 0 bases and J gave up 6 bases, with 0 bases separating them. The CDR3 nucleotides read TGTGCCAGCAGTTTATCCGAGCAGTACTTC. Translation gives CASSLSEQYF.

The rearrangement links TRBV28 to TRBJ2-3; D ambiguous. This CDR3 comprises 12 residues. Trimming shortened V by 5 bases and J by 4 bases, and 7 bases separated the two germline ends. Germline V gene sequence: CDR1 MDHEN, CDR2 SYDVKM. CDR3 residues: CASSLGADTQYF. As DNA, the CDR3 is TGTGCCAGCAGTCTTGGGGCAGATACGCAGTATTTT.

The rearrangement uses TRBV4-2 and TRBJ1-2; TRBD1 is a possible D gene (5 bases). V gave up 0 bases and J gave up 2 bases, with 7 bases separating them. This CDR3 is 14 amino acids long. Germline loops: CDR1 LGHNA, CDR2 YNFKEQ. CDR3: CASSQDQGNYGYTF. CDR3 sequence (DNA): TGTGCCAGCAGCCAAGATCAGGGAAACTATGGCTACACCTTC.

The chain is built from TRBV7-2 and TRBJ1-1, with no clear D. The V gene's germline CDR1 is SGHTA and CDR2 FQGNSA. V was clipped by 3 bases and J by 0 bases, with 5 bases between them. There are 13 residues in the CDR3. This chain's CDR3 is CASSLHMNTEAFF. CDR3 DNA: TGTGCCAGCAGCTTGCACATGAACACTGAAGCTTTCTTT.

The rearrangement joins TRBV6-2 or TRBV6-3 to TRBJ1-1; D is unresolved. Trimming removed 2 bases at V and 4 bases at J, with 8 bases between. This CDR3 spans 13 amino acids. Germline-derived CDR1 and CDR2 are MNHEY and SVGEGT. This chain's CDR3 is CASSYRDSTEAFF. For the CDR3, the DNA is TGTGCCAGCAGTTACAGGGATTCCACTGAAGCTTTCTTT.

This sequence joins TRBV4-1 and TRBJ2-4, with D possibly being TRBD2 (5 bases). The ends were cut back, 2 bases at V and 5 bases at J, with 13 bases in the middle. CDR1 is MGHRA, CDR2 YSYEKL, per germline. The CDR3 consists of 15 residues. CDR3: CASSQPIARENIQYF. In DNA, the CDR3 is TGCGCCAGCAGCCAACCTATAGCGAGGGAAAACATTCAGTACTTC.

V and J are TRBV29-1 and TRBJ1-2; D gene ambiguous. V lost 4 bases and J lost 0, with 6 bases in between. This CDR3 spans 12 amino acids. Germline V lookup: CDR1 SQVTM, CDR2 ANQGSEA. This CDR3 is CSVAETNYGYTF. CDR3 DNA: TGCAGCGTTGCCGAAACTAACTATGGCTACACCTTC.

The chain couples TRBV5-4 to TRBJ2-2, with 8 bases identical to TRBD2. Germline V CDR1 and CDR2: SGHNT, YYREEE (reference sequence). V lost 4 bases, J lost 4 bases, and 9 bases stayed unmatched. The CDR3 has 16 residues. The CDR3 region has the DNA TGTGCCAGCAGCCCCTCCGGGGGGGACGGCACCGGGGAGCTGTTTTTT. It encodes CASSPSGGDGTGELFF.

This clone was counted only a few times. The genes are TRBV11-2 and TRBJ1-5; D is unclear. Germline loops: CDR1 SGHAT, CDR2 FQNNGV. V gave up 1 base and J gave up 0 bases, with 7 bases separating them. This CDR3 has 15 amino acids. CDR3 sequence: CASSLGWDSNQPQHF. CDR3 DNA sequence: TGTGCCAGCAGCTTAGGGTGGGATAGCAATCAGCCCCAGCATTTT.

The V gene is TRBV9, the J gene TRBJ2-7, with a weak D call TRBD1 (5 bases). The CDR3 sequence is 13 residues long. CDR1 and CDR2 (germline): SGDLS, YYNGEE. Trimming cost V 4 bases and J 5 bases, with 13 bases left between them. CDR3 sequence reads: CASSPGQFHEQYF. CDR3 coding DNA: TGTGCCAGCAGCCCTGGACAATTCCACGAGCAGTACTTC.

The chain combines TRBV11-2 with TRBJ1-2; D is unresolved. The germline gives CDR1 SGHAT, CDR2 FQNNGV. CDR3 length: 14 amino acids. Trimming took 1 base from V and 4 from J, leaving 10 bases between them. CDR3 bases: TGTGCCAGCAGCTTAGTCGCATCCGTCTATGGCTACACCTTC. As protein: CASSLVASVYGYTF.

This clone was seen a handful of times. This chain joins TRBV11-2 and TRBJ2-2; D is unresolved. Trimming stripped 5 bases from V and 10 bases from J, with 8 bases between. Germline CDR1 and CDR2: SGHAT and FQNNGV. The length of the CDR3 is 11 residues. This chain's CDR3 is CASSAGEELFF. CDR3 in DNA: TGTGCCAGCAGCGCTGGGGAGGAGCTGTTTTTT.

V and J are TRBV20-1 and TRBJ2-4, with D hard to call. The germline V gene has CDR1 DFQATT and CDR2 SNEGSKA (reference sequence). V shed 3 bases and J shed 0 bases, with 9 bases lying between them. The CDR3 extends over 14 amino acids. The CDR3 sequence is CSASRAGAKNIQYF. In nucleotides, the CDR3 is TGCAGTGCTAGTCGGGCCGGAGCCAAAAACATTCAGTACTTC.

This clone came up a few times. The rearrangement joins TRBV5-1 to TRBJ2-2; possibly TRBD1 or TRBD2 for D (5 bases each). V was pared by 6 bases and J by 1 base, with 13 bases between. The germline V gene encodes CDR1 SGHRS and CDR2 YFSETQ. CDR3 length: 15 amino acids. The CDR3 DNA reads TGCGCCAGCAAACGGGGCCTCAGGAACACCGGGGAGCTGTTTTTT. Protein product: CASKRGLRNTGELFF.